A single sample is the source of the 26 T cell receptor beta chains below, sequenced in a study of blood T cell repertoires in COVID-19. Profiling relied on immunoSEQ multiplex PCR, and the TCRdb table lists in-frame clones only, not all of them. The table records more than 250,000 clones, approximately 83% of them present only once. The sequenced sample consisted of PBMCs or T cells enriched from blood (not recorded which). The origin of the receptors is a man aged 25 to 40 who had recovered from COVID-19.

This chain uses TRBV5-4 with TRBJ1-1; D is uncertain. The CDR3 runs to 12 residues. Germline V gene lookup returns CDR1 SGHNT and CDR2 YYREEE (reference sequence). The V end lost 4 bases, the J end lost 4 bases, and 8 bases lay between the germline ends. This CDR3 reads CASSLDGTEAFF. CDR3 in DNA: TGTGCCAGCAGCCTAGACGGCACTGAAGCTTTCTTT.

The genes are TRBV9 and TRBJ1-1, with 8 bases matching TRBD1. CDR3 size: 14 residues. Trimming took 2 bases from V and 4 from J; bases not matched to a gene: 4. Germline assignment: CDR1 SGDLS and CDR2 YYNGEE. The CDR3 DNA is TGTGCCAGCAGCGTGACAGGGGAGCCCACTGAAGCTTTCTTT. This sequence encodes CASSVTGEPTEAFF.

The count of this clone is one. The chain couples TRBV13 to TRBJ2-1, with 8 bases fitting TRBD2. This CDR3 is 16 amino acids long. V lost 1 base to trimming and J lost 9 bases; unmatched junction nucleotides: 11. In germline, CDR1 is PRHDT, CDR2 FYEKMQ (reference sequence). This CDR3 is CASSLAPGLDPVEQFF. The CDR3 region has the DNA TGTGCCAGCAGCTTAGCTCCGGGACTAGACCCGGTTGAGCAGTTCTTC.

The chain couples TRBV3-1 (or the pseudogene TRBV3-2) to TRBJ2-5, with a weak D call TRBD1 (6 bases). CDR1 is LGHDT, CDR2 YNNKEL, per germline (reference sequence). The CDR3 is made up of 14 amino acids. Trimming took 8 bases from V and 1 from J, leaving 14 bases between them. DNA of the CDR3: TGTGCCAGCCGCCGGGACATACTCCAAGAGACCCAGTACTTC. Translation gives CASRRDILQETQYF.

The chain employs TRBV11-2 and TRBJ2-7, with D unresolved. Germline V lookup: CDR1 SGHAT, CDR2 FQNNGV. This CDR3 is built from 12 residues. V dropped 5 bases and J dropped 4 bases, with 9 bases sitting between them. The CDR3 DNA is TGTGCCAGCAGCAATCAAAATTACGAGCAGTACTTC. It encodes CASSNQNYEQYF.

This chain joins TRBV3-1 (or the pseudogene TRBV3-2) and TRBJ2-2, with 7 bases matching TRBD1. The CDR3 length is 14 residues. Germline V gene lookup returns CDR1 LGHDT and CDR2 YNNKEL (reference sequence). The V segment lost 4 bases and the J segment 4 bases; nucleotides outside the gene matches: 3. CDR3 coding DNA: TGTGCCAGCAGCCCGACAGGGCCCACCGGGGAGCTGTTTTTT. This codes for CASSPTGPTGELFF.

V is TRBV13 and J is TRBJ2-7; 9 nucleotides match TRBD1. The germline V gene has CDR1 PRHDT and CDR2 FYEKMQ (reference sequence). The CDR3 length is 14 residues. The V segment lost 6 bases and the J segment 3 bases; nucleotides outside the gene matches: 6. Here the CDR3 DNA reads TGTGCCAGCAGTCAGGGGACAGGGATCTACGAGCAGTACTTC. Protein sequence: CASSQGTGIYEQYF. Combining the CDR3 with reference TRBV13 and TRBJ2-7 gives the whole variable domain AAGVIQSPRHLIKEKRETATLKCYPIPRHDTVYWYQQGPGQDPQFLISFYEKMQSDKGSIPDRFSAQQFSDYHSELNMSSLELGDSALYFCASSQGTGIYEQYFGPGTRLTVT.

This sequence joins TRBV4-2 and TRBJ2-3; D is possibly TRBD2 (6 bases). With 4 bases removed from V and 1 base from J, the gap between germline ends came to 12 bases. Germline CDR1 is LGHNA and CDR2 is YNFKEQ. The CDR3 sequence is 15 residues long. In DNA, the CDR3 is TGTGCCAGCAGCCGGGAATCGGGGGGCACAGATACGCAGTATTTT. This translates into CASSRESGGTDTQYF.

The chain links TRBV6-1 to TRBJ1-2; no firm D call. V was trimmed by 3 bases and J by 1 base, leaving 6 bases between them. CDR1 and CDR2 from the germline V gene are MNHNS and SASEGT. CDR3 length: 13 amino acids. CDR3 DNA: TGTGCCAGCAGTGAGGCGGGTAACTATGGCTACACCTTC. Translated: CASSEAGNYGYTF.

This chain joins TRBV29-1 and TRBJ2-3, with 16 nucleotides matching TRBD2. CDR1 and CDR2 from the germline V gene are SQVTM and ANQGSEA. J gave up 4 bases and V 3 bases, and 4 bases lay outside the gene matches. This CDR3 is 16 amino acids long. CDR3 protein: CSVEGTSGGAADTQYF. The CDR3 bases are TGCAGCGTTGAGGGGACTAGCGGGGGGGCTGCAGATACGCAGTATTTT.

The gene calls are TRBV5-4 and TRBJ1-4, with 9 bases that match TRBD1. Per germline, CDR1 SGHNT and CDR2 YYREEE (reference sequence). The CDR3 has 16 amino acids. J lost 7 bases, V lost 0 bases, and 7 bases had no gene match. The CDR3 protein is CASSLAPGQGFEKLFF. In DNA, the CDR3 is TGTGCCAGCAGCTTGGCTCCGGGACAGGGTTTTGAAAAACTGTTTTTT.

Written as DNA, the CDR3 is TGCGCCAGCAAAGAACAGGGGGCGGACACTGAAGCTTTCTTT. As protein: CASKEQGADTEAFF. The chain joins TRBV5-1 to TRBJ1-1; 9 nucleotides match TRBD1. Trimming removed 6 bases from V and 3 bases from J; junction bases left unmatched: 6. Germline V gives CDR1 SGHRS, CDR2 YFSETQ. The CDR3 extends over 14 amino acids.

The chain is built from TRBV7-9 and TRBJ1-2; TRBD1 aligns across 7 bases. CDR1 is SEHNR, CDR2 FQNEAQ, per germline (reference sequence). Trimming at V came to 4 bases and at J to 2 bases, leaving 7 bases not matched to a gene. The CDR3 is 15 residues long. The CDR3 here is CASSSPDRDNYGYTF. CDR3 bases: TGTGCCAGCAGCTCACCCGACAGGGACAACTATGGCTACACCTTC.

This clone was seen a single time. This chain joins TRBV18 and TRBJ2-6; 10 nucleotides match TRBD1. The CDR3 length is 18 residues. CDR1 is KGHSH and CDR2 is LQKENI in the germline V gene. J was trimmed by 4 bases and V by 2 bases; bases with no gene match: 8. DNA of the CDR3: TGTGCCAGCTCACCAGCGGACAGGGGGGACTCGGGGGCCAACGTCCTGACTTTC. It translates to CASSPADRGDSGANVLTF.

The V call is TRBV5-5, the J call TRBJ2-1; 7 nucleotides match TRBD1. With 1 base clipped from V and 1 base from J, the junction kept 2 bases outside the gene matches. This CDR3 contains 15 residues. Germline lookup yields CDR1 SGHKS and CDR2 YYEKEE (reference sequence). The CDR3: CASSLLGQSYNEQFF. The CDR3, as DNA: TGTGCCAGCAGCTTGTTGGGACAGTCCTACAATGAGCAGTTCTTC. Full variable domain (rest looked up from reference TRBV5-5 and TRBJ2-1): DAGVTQSPTHLIKTRGQQVTLRCSPISGHKSVSWYQQVLGQGPQFIFQYYEKEERGRGNFPDRFSARQFPNYSSELNVNALLLGDSALYLCASSLLGQSYNEQFFGPGTRLTVL.

CDR3 DNA sequence: TGCGCCAGGCCGGGCCCCGGGGGGGGTACTTACGAGCAGTACTTC. Translated, it gives CARPGPGGGTYEQYF. The chain joins TRBV10-1 to TRBJ2-7, with 8 bases aligning to TRBD2. V was pared by 9 bases and J by 4 bases, with 14 bases of the junction left unmatched. Looked up from germline, CDR1 is WNHNN and CDR2 is SYGVQD (reference sequence). The CDR3 consists of 15 residues.

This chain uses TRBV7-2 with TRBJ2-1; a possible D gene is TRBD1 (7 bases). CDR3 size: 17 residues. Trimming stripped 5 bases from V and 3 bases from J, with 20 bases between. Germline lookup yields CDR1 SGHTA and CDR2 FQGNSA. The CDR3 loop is CASSMREGGRNYNEQFF. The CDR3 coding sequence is TGTGCCAGCAGCATGCGGGAAGGGGGCAGAAACTACAATGAGCAGTTCTTC. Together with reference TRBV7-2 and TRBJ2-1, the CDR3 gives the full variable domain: GAGVSQSPSNKVTEKGKDVELRCDPISGHTALYWYRQSLGQGLEFLIYFQGNSAPDKSGLPSDRFSAERTGGSVSTLTIQRTQQEDSAVYLCASSMREGGRNYNEQFFGPGTRLTVL.

For the CDR3, the DNA is TGCGCCAGCAGCCAGCTCGTGGGGGCGGTTTATCAGCCCCAGCATTTT. Translating it yields CASSQLVGAVYQPQHF. The V gene is TRBV4-1, the J gene TRBJ1-5, with a tentative D call TRBD1 (6 bases). Trimming shortened V by 3 bases and J by 5 bases, and 17 bases separated the two germline ends. CDR1 and CDR2 (germline): MGHRA, YSYEKL. The CDR3 is 16 residues long.

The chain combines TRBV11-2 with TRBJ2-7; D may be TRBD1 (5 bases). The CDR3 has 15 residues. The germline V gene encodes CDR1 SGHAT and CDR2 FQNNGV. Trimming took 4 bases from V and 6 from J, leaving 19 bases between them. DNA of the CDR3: TGTGCCAGCAGCTCCACCGCGGCCAGGGTGGGCGAGCAGTACTTC. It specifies CASSSTAARVGEQYF.

The CDR3 protein is CASSPWTSGGTDTQYF. The CDR3 DNA sequence: TGCGCCAGCAGCCCGTGGACTAGCGGGGGCACAGATACGCAGTATTTT. The chain has TRBV5-1 and TRBJ2-3, with 12 bases matching TRBD2. V was clipped by 4 bases and J by 1 base; unmatched bases: 4. This CDR3 spans 16 amino acids. Per the germline V gene, CDR1 is SGHRS and CDR2 is YFSETQ.

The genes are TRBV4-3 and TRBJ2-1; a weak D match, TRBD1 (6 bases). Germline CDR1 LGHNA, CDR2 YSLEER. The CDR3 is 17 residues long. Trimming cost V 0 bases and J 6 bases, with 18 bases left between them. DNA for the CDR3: TGCGCCAGCAGCCAAGATTTTGGGCAGGGGCTAGGCAATGAGCAGTTCTTC. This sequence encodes CASSQDFGQGLGNEQFF.

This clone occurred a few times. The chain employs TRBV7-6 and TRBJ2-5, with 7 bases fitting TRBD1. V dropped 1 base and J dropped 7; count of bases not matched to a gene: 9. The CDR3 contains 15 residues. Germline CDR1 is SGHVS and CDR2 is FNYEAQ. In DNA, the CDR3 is TGTGCCAGCAGCTTAGGAGGACAGGCAGCCCGGACCCAGTACTTC. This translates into CASSLGGQAARTQYF.

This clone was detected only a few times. CDR3 bases: TGTGCCAGCAGCGACCTCAGGACTTCTGGGGCCAACGTCCTGACTTTC. Its protein is CASSDLRTSGANVLTF. The chain combines TRBV4-2 with TRBJ2-6; D is possibly TRBD2 (5 bases). V lost 5 bases, J lost 1 base, and 12 bases lay in between. This CDR3 is 16 amino acids long. In germline, CDR1 is LGHNA, CDR2 YNFKEQ.

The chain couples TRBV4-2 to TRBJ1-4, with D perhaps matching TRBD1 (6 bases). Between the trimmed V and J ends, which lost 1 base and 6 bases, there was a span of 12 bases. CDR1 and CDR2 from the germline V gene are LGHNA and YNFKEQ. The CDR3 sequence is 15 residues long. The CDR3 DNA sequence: TGTGCCAGCAGCCAAGCAGGGGCCCAAGATGAAAAACTGTTTTTT. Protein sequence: CASSQAGAQDEKLFF.

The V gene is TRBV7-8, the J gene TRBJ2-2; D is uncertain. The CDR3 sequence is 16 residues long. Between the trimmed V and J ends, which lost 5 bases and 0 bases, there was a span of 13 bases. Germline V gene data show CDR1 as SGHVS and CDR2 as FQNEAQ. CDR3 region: CASSVSPPTNTGELFF. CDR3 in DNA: TGTGCCAGCAGCGTAAGCCCGCCAACGAACACCGGGGAGCTGTTTTTT.

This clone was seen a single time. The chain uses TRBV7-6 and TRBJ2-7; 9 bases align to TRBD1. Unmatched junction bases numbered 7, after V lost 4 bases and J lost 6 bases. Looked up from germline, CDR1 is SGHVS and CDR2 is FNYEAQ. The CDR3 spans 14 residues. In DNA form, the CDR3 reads TGTGCCAGCAGCTCGGGACAGGGAGGGAGCGAGCAGTACTTC. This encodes CASSSGQGGSEQYF.